This TCR beta chain stems from a study of T cell responses to AZD1222 COVID-19 vaccine listed by TCRdb under 2021. A note on the overall study: A total of under 250 trial participants underwent TCR sequencing, of whom 200 to 220 had received two doses of AZD1222 and about 26 had received two doses of the MenACWY control vaccine. Enrollment into the trials was organized by age into subgroups of 18-55, 56-69 and 70-plus years, and those subgroups contained roughly 140, 27 and 60 TCR-sequenced participants, respectively.

The CDR3 regions of human TCRbeta chains were analyzed by immunosequencing. Turning to the authors' computational methods: Repertoire TCRs were matched against a reference library of SARS-CoV-2-specific TCRs generated with the MIRA antigen-specificity platform. Breadth was defined as the fraction of unique TCRs that were SARS-CoV-2-associated. Depth was defined as the fraction of total T cells that were SARS-CoV-2-associated. Using the MIRA data, every spike-specific TCR was mapped to the spike region that the TCR reacted to and assigned to either a CD4 or a CD8 class. Log10-transformed breadth and depth values were compared by one-way ANOVA with Sidak's multiple comparisons tests. This is the immuneACCESS table as TCRdb keeps it, with only in-frame sequences that have V and J called. A part of the clones is gone; compared with another copy, unresolved V genes explain less than half, and the rest is unexplained. The V and J calls and clone size come from that table; D and trimming were worked out from the DNA. The sample table contains about 120,000 clones; only one count was recorded for 75% to 95% of them. 4% to 4.5% of the sample rests with the top ten.

Sample time point, as interpreted from the label and publication: about 28 days (+/-7) after the second vaccine dose. Sample treatment or condition, as interpreted from the label and publication: meningococcal conjugate vaccine given as trial control. The vaccinee samples were drawn from two UK trials, COV001 and COV002, one of which was a single-blind randomized controlled phase 2/3 trial testing AZD1222 (ChAdOx1 nCoV-19) in healthy adults. Trial participant PBMC samples were collected at day 0 and day 28 after the second dose for TCRbeta chain sequencing. Spanning cysteine to phenylalanine, the CDR3 consists of 18 amino acids. Of all the DNA, just the CDR3 is kept, 54 bases in frame from base 1. Unmatched junction bases come to 19, with V trimmed by 6 bases and J by 5 bases. As encoded in the germline V gene (reference sequence), CDR1 is PRHDT while CDR2 is FYEKMQ. Worth noting for this clone: Its antigen is unknown. No much larger clone is present one base from it, and per-base qualities are unavailable.

Beyond this particular receptor, the publication reports: Vaccine-associated CD4 TCRs spanned the whole spike protein, with dominant responses in regions 160-218 and 743-854. Because no day 14 peak-response samples were available, the repertoires could be characterized only after the peak T cell response. Nearly half of unique spike-specific TCRs reportedly recognized epitopes outside regions mutated in the B.1.351 and B.1.1.7 variants. A significant rise in spike-specific TCR breadth and depth was observed after two AZD1222 doses relative to day 0 and relative to MenACWY recipients. Conclusions about previously exposed vaccinees are limited because only six or seven AZD1222 recipients were SARS-CoV-2 seropositive at baseline. Participants were mostly white British and included more females than males, and it was suggested by the authors that clonal diversity may have been underestimated. The 56-69-year group was small, and its depth increase did not reach significance, likely because of low power.

The clonotype was recovered from an adult who received the MenACWY meningococcal vaccine as a control. Sequencing was performed on peripheral blood, taken 28 days after the second dose of the MenACWY control vaccine. Recombination connected TRBV13 to TRBJ2-1; a stretch of 7 junction bases matches TRBD2. The CDR3 region: CASRSLGRGGYGDNEQFF. The nucleotides are TGTGCCAGCAGGAGCCTTGGGAGGGGCGGTTACGGGGACAATGAGCAGTTCTTC.